Listed below are T cell receptor beta chains from one sample, sequenced in a study of blood T cell repertoires in COVID-19. This table comes from immunoSEQ multiplex PCR, and its TCRdb copy is limited to in-frame clones, with some not included. The sample consists of roughly 67,000 clones, approximately 80% of them appearing once. What was sequenced was peripheral blood. The receptors originated from a woman aged 45 to 65 with active or convalescent COVID-19. Both conserved end residues are part of each CDR3. The D gene is left open where the match is weak. Expanded clones are given a class, and other clones once, few, many or no size at all.

clone_size	v_call	j_call	d_call	cdr3_aa	cdr3_nt
few	TRBV30	TRBJ1-4	-	CAWSSPSREKLFF	TGTGCCTGGAGTTCACCAAGCCGGGAAAAACTGTTTTTT
-	TRBV4-2	TRBJ2-3	-	CASSQDPRVDTQYF	TGTGCCAGCAGCCAAGATCCTCGGGTAGATACGCAGTATTTT
-	TRBV19	TRBJ1-6	TRBD1	CASGGQTNSPLHF	TGTGCCAGTGGGGGACAGACCAATTCACCCCTCCACTTT
-	TRBV5-6	TRBJ1-1	-	CASSPLAGMNTEAFF	TGTGCCAGCAGCCCGTTGGCAGGCATGAACACTGAAGCTTTCTTT
-	TRBV24-1	TRBJ2-2	TRBD2	CATGTSGSRGTGELFF	TGTGCCACCGGGACTAGCGGGAGTCGGGGGACCGGGGAGCTGTTTTTT
-	TRBV30	TRBJ1-5	-	CAWSVSGNQPQHF	TGTGCCTGGAGTGTTTCCGGGAACCAGCCCCAGCATTTT
few	TRBV4-3	TRBJ1-2	TRBD1	CASSRSGAGGYGYTF	TGCGCCAGCAGCCGAAGCGGAGCAGGGGGGTATGGCTACACCTTC
once	TRBV7-6	TRBJ2-7	TRBD1	CASSSGQGEQYF	TGTGCCAGCAGCTCCGGACAGGGCGAGCAGTACTTC
-	TRBV5-4	TRBJ2-5	-	CASSSPRREETQYF	TGTGCCAGCAGCTCCCCGCGGCGGGAAGAGACCCAGTACTTC
-	TRBV21-1	TRBJ2-5	-	CASSKEAAGRETQYF	TGTGCCAGCAGCAAAGAGGCGGCGGGTCGTGAGACCCAGTACTTC
once	TRBV21-1	TRBJ2-2	-	CASSKGPSGLAGGEGIGELFF	TGTGCCAGCAGCAAAGGCCCATCCGGACTAGCGGGAGGGGAGGGGATCGGGGAGCTGTTTTTT
-	TRBV7-2	TRBJ2-3	TRBD2	CASTPTAGVTDTQYF	TGTGCCAGCACCCCGACAGCGGGGGTCACAGATACGCAGTATTTT
-	TRBV18	TRBJ1-1	-	CASSPGQTRNTEAFF	TGTGCCAGCTCACCCGGACAGACCCGGAACACTGAAGCTTTCTTT
once	TRBV6-2/TRBV6-3	TRBJ1-2	TRBD1	CASSYTLGQGAQYGYTF	TGTGCCAGCAGTTACACGTTGGGACAGGGCGCGCAGTATGGCTACACCTTC
medium-sized	TRBV2	TRBJ2-5	TRBD1	CASSADRGHQETQYF	TGTGCCAGCAGCGCGGACAGGGGGCACCAAGAGACCCAGTACTTC
once	TRBV5-1	TRBJ1-1	TRBD1	CASSWTGLEAFF	TGCGCCAGCAGCTGGACAGGGCTTGAGGCTTTCTTT
-	TRBV20-1	TRBJ1-2	-	CSASFRPSGGGYTF	TGCAGTGCTAGTTTTCGACCTTCGGGTGGAGGCTACACCTTC
-	TRBV7-3	TRBJ2-7	TRBD2	CASSPSGFSYEQYF	TGTGCCAGCAGCCCTAGCGGTTTCTCCTACGAGCAGTACTTC
-	TRBV2	TRBJ1-2	TRBD1	CASSPQGAGGYTF	TGTGCCAGCAGTCCCCAGGGGGCGGGTGGCTACACCTTC
-	TRBV18	TRBJ2-5	-	CASSPSQQETQYF	TGTGCCAGCTCACCGTCTCAGCAAGAGACCCAGTACTTC
-	TRBV6-2/TRBV6-3	TRBJ2-3	-	CASSRLQGILTDTQYF	TGTGCCAGCAGCAGGCTTCAGGGAATCCTCACAGATACGCAGTATTTT
-	TRBV7-2	TRBJ2-2	-	CASSGRGGGRELFF	TGTGCCAGCAGCGGCAGAGGAGGGGGCCGGGAGCTGTTTTTT
-	TRBV7-9	TRBJ1-4	-	CASTPPGGNEKLFF	TGTGCCAGCACCCCCCCCGGGGGTAATGAAAAACTGTTTTTT
-	TRBV11-2	TRBJ2-5	TRBD2	CASSLVWASGGETQYF	TGTGCCAGCAGCTTAGTCTGGGCTAGCGGGGGAGAGACCCAGTACTTC
once	TRBV6-6	TRBJ1-1	TRBD1	CASSYGQGRSDTEAFF	TGTGCCAGCAGTTACGGACAGGGGAGGTCGGACACTGAAGCTTTCTTT
-	TRBV18	TRBJ1-4	-	CASSPSILHSVNEKLFF	TGTGCCAGCTCACCATCTATTCTCCACAGTGTTAATGAAAAACTGTTTTTT
-	TRBV5-1	TRBJ2-1	TRBD1	CASSLGPGGEQFF	TGCGCCAGCAGCTTGGGGCCAGGGGGAGAGCAGTTCTTC
-	TRBV5-4	TRBJ1-2	TRBD1	CASSSGQGLSGLTF	TGTGCCAGCAGCTCGGGACAGGGCCTTTCGGGGCTCACCTTC
-	TRBV7-3	TRBJ2-7	TRBD2	CASSLNSWAGGTYEQYF	TGTGCCAGCAGCTTAAATAGCTGGGCGGGAGGTACCTACGAGCAGTACTTC
-	TRBV4-2	TRBJ1-3	-	CASSLGGRTTIYF	TGTGCCAGCAGCCTCGGCGGGAGGACTACCATATATTTT
once	TRBV12-5	TRBJ2-3	-	CASGLTGLAESTDTQYF	TGTGCTAGTGGTTTGACGGGGTTGGCGGAAAGCACAGATACGCAGTATTTT
-	TRBV13	TRBJ2-3	TRBD2	CASSLTSLAEGSTDTQYF	TGTGCCAGCAGCTTAACCTCTCTAGCGGAAGGAAGCACAGATACGCAGTATTTT
medium-sized	TRBV4-1	TRBJ2-1	TRBD2	CASSQDTSGNEQFF	TGCGCCAGCAGCCAAGATACTAGCGGTAATGAGCAGTTCTTC
-	TRBV5-5	TRBJ2-1	-	CASSLGDLFSYNEQFF	TGTGCCAGCAGTCTAGGGGATCTCTTCTCCTACAATGAGCAGTTCTTC
-	TRBV5-4	TRBJ2-1	TRBD2	CASSRGVGTGGDEQFF	TGTGCCAGCAGCCGGGGGGTGGGAACTGGCGGCGATGAGCAGTTCTTC
-	TRBV24-1	TRBJ2-1	-	CATSDFGQGGNNEQFF	TGTGCCACCAGTGATTTTGGGCAGGGAGGAAACAATGAGCAGTTCTTC
-	TRBV3-1/TRBV3-2	TRBJ2-3	TRBD2	CASSQASGRDTQYF	TGTGCCAGCAGCCAAGCTAGCGGGAGGGATACGCAGTATTTT
-	TRBV6-5	TRBJ1-3	-	CASSYSPTSTIYF	TGTGCCAGCAGTTACAGCCCAACTTCCACCATATATTTT
-	TRBV12-3/TRBV12-4	TRBJ2-1	-	CASSLRLDNEQFF	TGTGCCAGCAGTTTAAGACTAGATAATGAGCAGTTCTTC
-	TRBV19	TRBJ2-7	TRBD1	CASSPPGQAYEQYF	TGTGCCAGTAGTCCCCCGGGACAGGCGTACGAGCAGTACTTC
-	TRBV7-2	TRBJ2-3	TRBD2	CASSFGTSGRAQDTQYF	TGTGCCAGCAGCTTTGGGACTAGCGGGAGGGCCCAAGATACGCAGTATTTT
-	TRBV2	TRBJ2-2	TRBD1	CASSLQGTANTGELFF	TGTGCCAGCAGTTTACAGGGGACCGCGAACACCGGGGAGCTGTTTTTT
-	TRBV30	TRBJ2-3	TRBD2	CAWSVHIAGGDTQYF	TGTGCCTGGAGTGTACATATAGCGGGAGGGGATACGCAGTATTTT
many	TRBV27	TRBJ2-7	TRBD1	CASSLRGQGDEQYF	TGTGCCAGCAGTTTACGGGGACAGGGCGACGAGCAGTACTTC
-	TRBV6-5	TRBJ2-7	-	CASSDSSLYEQYF	TGTGCCAGCAGCGACAGCAGCCTCTACGAGCAGTACTTC
-	TRBV30	TRBJ2-7	-	CAWRRSYRPYEQYF	TGTGCCTGGAGAAGAAGCTACCGCCCCTACGAGCAGTACTTC
-	TRBV2	TRBJ2-1	-	CASRGPGSSYNEQFF	TGTGCCAGCAGGGGCCCCGGGAGCTCCTACAATGAGCAGTTCTTC
-	TRBV15	TRBJ1-1	-	CATSRDPTGRDTEAFF	TGTGCCACCAGCAGAGATCCGACTGGGAGGGACACTGAAGCTTTCTTT
-	TRBV19	TRBJ2-5	-	CATGETNEETQYF	TGTGCCACTGGGGAGACCAACGAGGAGACCCAGTACTTC
-	TRBV5-1	TRBJ1-3	-	CASSLYAQGGSGNTIYF	TGCGCCAGCAGCTTGTACGCCCAAGGGGGCTCTGGAAACACCATATATTTT
-	TRBV19	TRBJ2-1	TRBD2	CASSNSKTSGSHNEQFF	TGTGCCAGTAGTAACTCTAAGACTAGCGGGAGCCACAATGAGCAGTTCTTC
-	TRBV4-1	TRBJ2-3	TRBD2	CAPGAGVCSTDTQYF	TGCGCCCCGGGTGCGGGAGTATGTAGCACAGATACGCAGTATTTT